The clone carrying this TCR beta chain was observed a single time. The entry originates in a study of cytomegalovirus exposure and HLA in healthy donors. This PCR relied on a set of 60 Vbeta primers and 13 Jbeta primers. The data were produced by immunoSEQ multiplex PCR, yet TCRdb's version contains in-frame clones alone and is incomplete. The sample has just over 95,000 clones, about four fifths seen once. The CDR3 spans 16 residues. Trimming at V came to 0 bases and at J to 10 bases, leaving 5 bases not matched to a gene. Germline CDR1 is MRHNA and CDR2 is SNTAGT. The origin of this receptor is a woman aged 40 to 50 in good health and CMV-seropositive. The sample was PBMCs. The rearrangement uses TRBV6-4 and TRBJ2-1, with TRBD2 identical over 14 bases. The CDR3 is CASSDSGTSGSDEQFF. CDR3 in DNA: TGTGCCAGCAGTGACTCCGGGACTAGCGGGAGTGACGAGCAGTTCTTC.